What follows are 28 T cell receptor beta chains derived from one specimen sequenced in a study of CD8+CD57+ T cells in acquired aplastic anemia. The template for TCR beta VDJ and CDR3 sequence profiling was genomic DNA. TCRdb re-called the reads through MiXCR, storing one row per CDR3 protein. The data contain 200,000 or so distinct CDR3 sequences, over 60% of them seen just once; the ten biggest clones take up more than 45%. Sequencing used sorted CD4+, CD8+, or CD8+CD57+ T cells (not recorded which) from PBMCs. These receptors were obtained from a human donor with severe aplastic anemia or a healthy control (not recorded which).

The chain recombines TRBV15 with TRBJ2-7, with D tentatively TRBD1 or TRBD2 (6 bases each). Germline CDR1 reads LNHNV; CDR2 reads YYDKDF (reference sequence). The CDR3 totals 14 residues. The ends were cut back, 0 bases at V and 6 bases at J, with 12 bases in the middle. In DNA form, the CDR3 reads TGTGCCACCAGCAGAGACCTGGGGGGCGGCGAGCAGTACTTC. It is translated as CATSRDLGGGEQYF.

This clonotype was detected only a few times. This may be a read error: a much more frequent sequence differs by one nucleotide. The chain uses TRBV12-3 or TRBV12-4 and TRBJ1-1; the D gene is possibly TRBD1 (6 bases). V dropped 8 bases and J dropped 1 base, with 17 bases sitting between them. CDR3 length equals 15 residues. This chain's CDR3 is CASPRGMGRNTEAFF. For the CDR3, the DNA is TGTGCCAGCCCAAGGGGGATGGGGAGGAACACTGAAGCTTTCTTT.

This clonotype was found many times. V gene TRBV19 combines with J gene TRBJ1-5; D is possibly TRBD1 (5 bases). V lost 5 bases, J lost 0 bases, and 11 bases lay in between. The CDR3 is made up of 15 amino acids. CDR1 and CDR2 from the germline V gene are LNHDA and SQIVND (reference sequence). This chain's CDR3 is CASSGGTHSNQPQHF. The CDR3 DNA reads TGTGCCAGTAGTGGAGGGACTCATAGCAATCAGCCCCAGCATTTT.

This clonotype was seen many times. In nucleotides, the CDR3 is TGTGCCACCAGTGCCTCGTTTAGCGGAGGTACTTCGCTAGGCAATGAGCAGTTCTTC. It specifies CATSASFSGGTSLGNEQFF. The chain is built from TRBV24-1 and TRBJ2-1; TRBD2 is a possible D gene (6 bases). This CDR3 has 19 amino acids. Germline-derived CDR1 and CDR2 are KGHDR and SFDVKD. Between the trimmed V and J ends, which lost 5 bases and 6 bases, there was a span of 28 bases.

The V gene is TRBV7-9, the J gene TRBJ1-1, with 10 bases that match TRBD1. V trimming: 5 bases; J trimming: 4 bases; junction bases outside the gene matches: 7. Germline V CDR1 and CDR2: SEHNR, FQNEAQ (reference sequence). The CDR3 is 15 amino acids. The CDR3 DNA reads as TGTGCCAGCAGCCCCCAGACAGGGGGCGGCACTGAAGCTTTCTTT. Encoded protein: CASSPQTGGGTEAFF.

The chain uses TRBV7-8 and TRBJ2-5; tentatively, D is TRBD2 (7 bases). The ends were cut back, 1 base at V and 5 bases at J, with 14 bases in the middle. The CDR3 length is 15 residues. Germline V gene data show CDR1 as SGHVS and CDR2 as FQNEAQ. The CDR3 bases are TGTGCCAGCAGCTTAGTGGTGGGGGGGCCGGAGACCCAGTACTTC. It translates to CASSLVVGGPETQYF.

This clonotype was counted at least ten times. The chain joins TRBV9 to TRBJ2-7, with TRBD1 matching 9 bases. Germline V gene sequence: CDR1 SGDLS, CDR2 YYNGEE. This CDR3 comprises 16 residues. Trimming at V came to 4 bases and at J to 4 bases, leaving 12 bases not matched to a gene. The CDR3 DNA reads TGTGCCAGCAGCCCAGCCCCGGGACAGGGCGTATACGAGCAGTACTTC. Encoded protein: CASSPAPGQGVYEQYF.

This clonotype was seen many times. The CDR3 protein is CAISGTDMNTEAFF. For the CDR3, the DNA is TGTGCCATCTCGGGGACAGATATGAACACTGAAGCTTTCTTT. The V and J genes are TRBV10-3 and TRBJ1-1; 7 nucleotides align to TRBD1. The germline gives CDR1 ENHRY, CDR2 SYGVKD. The junction had 6 bases not matched to a gene; V was cut back by 8 bases and J by 0 bases. The CDR3 contains 14 residues.

The rearrangement joins TRBV5-1 to TRBJ2-7; D unresolved. CDR1 is SGHRS and CDR2 is YFSETQ in the germline V gene. Trimming removed 2 bases at V and 9 bases at J, with 18 bases between. The length of the CDR3 is 14 residues. The CDR3 region has the DNA TGCGCCAGCAGCTTTAGTGATCCCTCGGTGGGGCAGTACTTC. It encodes CASSFSDPSVGQYF.

The chain joins TRBV7-9 to TRBJ1-4; TRBD1 might be the D (6 bases). The CDR3 extends over 19 amino acids. Trimming stripped 3 bases from V and 8 bases from J, with 28 bases between. Germline CDR1 is SEHNR and CDR2 is FQNEAQ (reference sequence). The CDR3: CASSFLRDNHRRGNEKLFF. The CDR3 DNA is TGTGCCAGCAGCTTCCTCCGGGACAATCACCGCCGGGGGAACGAAAAACTGTTTTTT.

For this clonotype: The junction departs from germline at one end; a sequencing error may be responsible. The V gene is TRBV10-3, the J gene TRBJ2-1, with a possible D match to TRBD1 (6 bases). Germline CDR1 and CDR2: ENHRY and SYGVKD. The CDR3 consists of 15 residues. As DNA, the CDR3 is TGTGCCAGCAGTTACTTTCGCGGACAGTACAATGAGCAGTTCTTC. Amino acid sequence: CASSYFRGQYNEQFF.

V usage is TRBV5-4 and J usage is TRBJ1-6; 9 bases fit TRBD1. The CDR3 extends over 15 amino acids. Germline CDR1 reads SGHNT; CDR2 reads YYREEE (reference sequence). V lost 3 bases to trimming and J lost 10 bases; unmatched junction nucleotides: 8. The CDR3 DNA is TGTGCCAGCAGCTCGCCGGGACAGGGTTGGTCACCCCTCCACTTT. Its translation is CASSSPGQGWSPLHF. The full variable domain, completed using reference TRBV5-4 and TRBJ1-6, is ETGVTQSPTHLIKTRGQQVTLRCSSQSGHNTVSWYQQALGQGPQFIFQYYREEENGRGNFPPRFSGLQFPNYSSELNVNALELDDSALYLCASSSPGQGWSPLHFGNGTRLTVT.

This clonotype turned up a few times. The CDR3 region is CSGGHPQETQYF. CDR3 DNA: TGCAGTGGGGGACATCCCCAAGAGACCCAGTACTTC. The genes are TRBV20-1 and TRBJ2-5, with a weak D call TRBD1 (6 bases). Deletions cut 7 bases from V and 1 base from J, with 10 bases between. The CDR3 is 12 amino acids. Germline V gives CDR1 DFQATT, CDR2 SNEGSKA (reference sequence).

The rearrangement joins TRBV15 to TRBJ1-4; TRBD1 matches 8 bases. V lost 5 bases, J lost 3 bases, and 8 bases stayed unmatched. The CDR3 totals 16 residues. Looked up from germline, CDR1 is LNHNV and CDR2 is YYDKDF (reference sequence). CDR3 in amino acids: CATSEADRASNEKLFF. The CDR3 coding sequence is TGTGCCACCAGCGAGGCGGACAGGGCGTCTAATGAAAAACTGTTTTTT.

The table lists this clonotype with a few counts. This chain links TRBV20-1 with TRBJ2-7, with a possible D match to TRBD2 (7 bases). With 3 bases removed from V and 6 bases from J, the gap between germline ends came to 12 bases. Germline assignment: CDR1 DFQATT and CDR2 SNEGSKA (reference sequence). CDR3 size: 12 residues. This chain's CDR3 is CSASAGEGEQYF. CDR3 coding DNA: TGCAGTGCTAGCGCAGGGGAGGGCGAGCAGTACTTC.

The rearrangement joins TRBV19 to TRBJ1-6; D gene unclear. Trimming cost V 9 bases and J 6 bases, with 18 bases left between them. CDR3 size: 15 residues. The germline gives CDR1 LNHDA, CDR2 SQIVND (reference sequence). This CDR3 is CASHRFGDGNSPLHF. CDR3 sequence (DNA): TGTGCCAGCCACCGCTTCGGGGATGGTAATTCACCCCTCCACTTT.

The chain recombines TRBV7-2 with TRBJ2-7, with D tentatively TRBD1 (5 bases). The CDR3 runs to 14 residues. V was clipped by 3 bases and J by 2 bases, with 11 bases between them. Looked up from germline, CDR1 is SGHTA and CDR2 is FQGNSA. The CDR3 DNA sequence: TGTGCCAGCAGCTTGACAGTAGAGGCCTACGAGCAGTACTTC. Amino acid sequence: CASSLTVEAYEQYF.

This clonotype was detected once. V and J are TRBV6-5 and TRBJ1-1; TRBD1 is a possible D gene (6 bases). V gave up 0 bases and J gave up 8 bases, with 10 bases separating them. The CDR3 totals 13 residues. Per the germline V gene, CDR1 is MNHEY and CDR2 is SVGAGI. Here the CDR3 reads CASSYSGGAEAFF. As DNA, the CDR3 is TGTGCCAGCAGTTACTCTGGGGGGGCAGAAGCTTTCTTT.

This clonotype was counted once. Germline and junction disagree at one end, which may indicate a read error. The genes are TRBV7-9 and TRBJ1-2; D unresolved. The CDR3 is 13 residues long. CDR1 and CDR2 from the germline V gene are SEHNR and FQNEAQ (reference sequence). DNA of the CDR3: TGTACCAGCAGCCTACCATCCCCTGATGGCTACACCTTC. It codes for CTSSLPSPDGYTF.

The chain uses TRBV2 and TRBJ1-6, with D perhaps matching TRBD1 (5 bases). V lost 1 base and J lost 4, with 14 bases in between. The CDR3 consists of 17 residues. CDR1 and CDR2 (germline): SNHLY, FYNNEI. The CDR3 reads CASSEVCWGSYNSPLHF. The CDR3 nucleotides are TGTGCCAGCAGTGAAGTGTGCTGGGGGTCTTATAATTCACCCCTCCACTTT. The full variable domain, in which reference TRBV2 and TRBJ1-6 provide the parts outside the CDR3, is EPEVTQTPSHQVTQMGQEVILRCVPISNHLYFYWYRQILGQKVEFLVSFYNNEISEKSEIFDDQFSVERPDGSNFTLKIRSTKLEDSAMYFCASSEVCWGSYNSPLHFGNGTRLTVT.

This clonotype was detected many times. J is TRBJ2-2 and V is TRBV6-5; no clear D. Trimming cost V 5 bases and J 4 bases, with 8 bases left between them. There are 13 residues in the CDR3. The germline V gene has CDR1 MNHEY and CDR2 SVGAGI. CDR3 DNA sequence: TGTGCCAGCAGTCCGGAAATCACCGGGGAGCTGTTTTTT. The encoded protein is CASSPEITGELFF.

The V and J genes are TRBV29-1 and TRBJ2-3; a possible D gene is TRBD1 (6 bases). Germline assignment: CDR1 SQVTM and CDR2 ANQGSEA. The CDR3 sequence is 15 residues long. Between the trimmed V and J ends, which lost 5 bases and 1 base, there was a span of 16 bases. The CDR3, as DNA: TGCAGCGTTAGGACAGTCGTGGTGGGCACAGATACGCAGTATTTT. Translation gives CSVRTVVVGTDTQYF.

This clonotype came up once. The chain combines TRBV10-3 with TRBJ1-1, with D unclear. CDR3 length: 14 residues. Per germline, CDR1 ENHRY and CDR2 SYGVKD. V was trimmed by 3 bases and J by 5 bases, leaving 13 bases between them. The CDR3 nucleotides are TGTGCCATCAGTGACGGAATAGGTTGGACTGAAGCTTTCTTT. This translates into CAISDGIGWTEAFF.

This clonotype was detected only a few times. V is TRBV28 and J is TRBJ2-1; D is ambiguous. The CDR3 contains 15 residues. Trimming took 3 bases from V and 6 from J, leaving 15 bases between them. Germline V gives CDR1 MDHEN, CDR2 SYDVKM. As DNA, the CDR3 is TGTGCCAGCAGTTTTGCTGGCCCGGCCCCCAATGAGCAGTTCTTC. Protein product: CASSFAGPAPNEQFF. Using reference TRBV28 and TRBJ2-1 for the parts outside the CDR3, the full variable domain is DVKVTQSSRYLVKRTGEKVFLECVQDMDHENMFWYRQDPGLGLRLIYFSYDVKMKEKGDIPEGYSVSREKKERFSLILESASTNQTSMYLCASSFAGPAPNEQFFGPGTRLTVL.

This clonotype was recorded at least ten times. This chain uses TRBV9 with TRBJ1-1; 7 positions agree with TRBD1. The CDR3 has 13 amino acids. The V gene end was trimmed by 3 bases and the J gene end by 6 bases; junction bases not matched to a gene: 5. The germline gives CDR1 SGDLS, CDR2 YYNGEE. The CDR3 sequence is CASSDDRAAEAFF. The CDR3 coding sequence is TGTGCCAGCAGCGACGACAGGGCCGCTGAAGCTTTCTTT. The complete variable domain, with remaining parts taken from reference TRBV9 and TRBJ1-1, reads DSGVTQTPKHLITATGQRVTLRCSPRSGDLSVYWYQQSLDQGLQFLIQYYNGEERAKGNILERFSAQQFPDLHSELNLSSLELGDSALYFCASSDDRAAEAFFGQGTRLTVV.

The rearrangement joins TRBV7-6 to TRBJ2-1, with D perhaps being TRBD1 or TRBD2 (5 bases each). In germline, CDR1 is SGHVS, CDR2 FNYEAQ. V lost 1 base to trimming and J lost 7 bases, with 14 bases between them. The CDR3 runs 15 residues. The CDR3 is CASSLDPGPGNEQFF. The CDR3 DNA reads TGTGCCAGCAGCTTAGACCCGGGGCCCGGGAATGAGCAGTTCTTC.

With respect to this clonotype: One end of the junction fails to match germline, which may point to a read error. The chain has TRBV5-1 and TRBJ2-2; D could derive from TRBD1 or TRBD2 (5 bases each). The germline CDR1 and CDR2 sequences are SGHRS and YFSETQ. This CDR3 has 15 residues. Written as DNA, the CDR3 is TGTGCCAGCAGCCCCGGGTGGGGGTCCGTCTGGGAGCTGTTTTTT. Amino acid sequence: CASSPGWGSVWELFF.

V usage is TRBV10-3 and J usage is TRBJ2-2, with 12 bases aligning to TRBD2. The CDR3 covers 17 residues. The V gene's germline CDR1 is ENHRY and CDR2 SYGVKD. V shed 3 bases and J 1 base; nucleotides not matched to a gene: 3. The CDR3 spells CAISDSSGRGNTGELFF. The DNA for the CDR3 is TGTGCCATCAGTGACTCTAGCGGGAGGGGGAACACCGGGGAGCTGTTTTTT.